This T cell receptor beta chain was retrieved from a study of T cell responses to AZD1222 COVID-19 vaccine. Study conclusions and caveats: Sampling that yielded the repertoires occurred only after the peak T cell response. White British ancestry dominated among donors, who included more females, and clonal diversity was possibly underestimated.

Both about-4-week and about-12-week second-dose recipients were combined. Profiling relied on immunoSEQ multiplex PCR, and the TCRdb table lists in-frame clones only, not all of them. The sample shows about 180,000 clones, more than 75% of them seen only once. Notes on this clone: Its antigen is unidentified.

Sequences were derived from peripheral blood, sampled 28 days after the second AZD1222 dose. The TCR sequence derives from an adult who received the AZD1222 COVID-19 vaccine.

CDR3 bases: TGTGCCAGCAGCTTGGAGACGACAGGGTATGGCTACACCTTC. This codes for CASSLETTGYGYTF. The chain links TRBV5-4 to TRBJ1-2, with 7 positions matching TRBD1. Per germline, CDR1 SGHNT and CDR2 YYREEE (reference sequence). J lost 5 bases, V lost 0 bases, and 4 bases had no gene match. The CDR3 is 14 residues long. Drawing the rest from reference TRBV5-4 and TRBJ1-2, the complete variable domain is ETGVTQSPTHLIKTRGQQVTLRCSSQSGHNTVSWYQQALGQGPQFIFQYYREEENGRGNFPPRFSGLQFPNYSSELNVNALELDDSALYLCASSLETTGYGYTFGSGTRLTVV.